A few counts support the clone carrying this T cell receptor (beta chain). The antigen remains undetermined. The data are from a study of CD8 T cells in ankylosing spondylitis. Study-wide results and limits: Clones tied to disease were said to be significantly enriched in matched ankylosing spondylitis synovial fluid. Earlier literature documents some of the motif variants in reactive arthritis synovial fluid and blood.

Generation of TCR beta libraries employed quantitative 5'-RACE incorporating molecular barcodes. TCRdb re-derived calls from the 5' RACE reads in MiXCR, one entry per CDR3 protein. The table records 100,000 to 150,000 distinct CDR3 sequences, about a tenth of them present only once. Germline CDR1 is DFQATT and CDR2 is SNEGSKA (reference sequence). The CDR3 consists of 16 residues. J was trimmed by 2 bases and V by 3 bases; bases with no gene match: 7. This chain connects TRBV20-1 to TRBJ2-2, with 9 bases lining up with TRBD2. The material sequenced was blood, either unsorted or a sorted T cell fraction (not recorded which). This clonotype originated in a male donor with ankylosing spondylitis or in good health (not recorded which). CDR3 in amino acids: CSASGGGLANTGELFF. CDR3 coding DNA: TGCAGTGCTAGTGGAGGGGGACTAGCTAACACCGGGGAGCTGTTTTTT.